One and the same sample provided the 19 T cell receptor beta chains below, sequenced in a study of blood T cell repertoires in COVID-19. Only in-frame clones appear in the TCRdb table, and some are missing; sequencing was by immunoSEQ multiplex PCR. The sample holds almost 95,000 clones, approximately 83% seen once. The sequenced sample consisted of peripheral blood. All receptors derive from a man between 60 and 75 years old with acute or convalescent COVID-19.

The J gene is TRBJ2-6, the V gene TRBV7-8; 8 bases are a match to TRBD1. The CDR3 loop spans 15 amino acids. Germline V CDR1 and CDR2: SGHVS, FQNEAQ. With 5 bases clipped from V and 4 bases from J, the junction kept 4 bases outside the gene matches. The CDR3 region is CASSPTGVGANVLTF. The CDR3 DNA reads TGTGCCAGCAGCCCGACAGGGGTAGGGGCCAACGTCCTGACTTTC. Full variable domain (outside the CDR3, taken from reference TRBV7-8 and TRBJ2-6): GAGVSQSPRYKVAKRGQDVALRCDPISGHVSLFWYQQALGQGPEFLTYFQNEAQLDKSGLPSDRFFAERPEGSVSTLKIQRTQQEDSAVYLCASSPTGVGANVLTFGAGSRLTVL.

The chain links TRBV9 to TRBJ2-2; 8 bases map to TRBD2. This CDR3 has 16 residues. The junction had 7 bases not matched to a gene; V was cut back by 1 base and J by 5 bases. Germline assignment: CDR1 SGDLS and CDR2 YYNGEE. CDR3 coding DNA: TGTGCCAGCAGCGTACCTTTCGGGAGGGGAACCGGGGAGCTGTTTTTT. Its translation: CASSVPFGRGTGELFF.

The chain combines TRBV5-6 with TRBJ1-5; no firm D call. V was pared by 0 bases and J by 1 base, with 8 bases between. Germline loops: CDR1 SGHDT, CDR2 YYEEEE. The CDR3 spans 15 residues. CDR3 nucleotide sequence: TGTGCCAGCAGCTTGGCCACATGGAGCAATCAGCCCCAGCATTTT. As protein: CASSLATWSNQPQHF.

J is TRBJ1-5 and V is TRBV19, with 9 bases lining up with TRBD1. The CDR3 is 15 residues long. Trimming at V came to 3 bases and at J to 6 bases, leaving 6 bases not matched to a gene. Germline assignment: CDR1 LNHDA and CDR2 SQIVND (reference sequence). The CDR3: CASSMTGGYAQPQHF. Here the CDR3 DNA reads TGTGCCAGTAGTATGACAGGGGGTTATGCTCAGCCCCAGCATTTT.

CDR3 in amino acids: CASSDESHTEAFF. The DNA for the CDR3 is TGTGCCAGCAGTGACGAGTCACACACTGAAGCTTTCTTT. The genes are TRBV6-4 and TRBJ1-1; D is unclear. The CDR3 is 13 residues long. Trimming stripped 2 bases from V and 3 bases from J, with 7 bases between. Looked up from germline, CDR1 is MRHNA and CDR2 is SNTAGT.

This clone was seen only once. V usage is TRBV2 and J usage is TRBJ1-2; no clear D. Per germline, CDR1 SNHLY and CDR2 FYNNEI. Trimming took 1 base from V and 4 from J, leaving 10 bases between them. The CDR3 covers 14 residues. The CDR3 DNA reads TGTGCCAGCAGTGAAGGTGGAGACGGCTATGGCTACACCTTC. Amino acids: CASSEGGDGYGYTF.

The chain joins TRBV19 to TRBJ2-7; a weak D match, TRBD1 (6 bases). CDR3 length: 15 amino acids. Trimming took 5 bases from V and 6 from J, leaving 20 bases between them. Germline values: CDR1 LNHDA, CDR2 SQIVND (reference sequence). The CDR3 bases are TGTGCCAGTAGTGTGACAGGAACGTGGACCGGCGAGCAGTACTTC. Encoded protein: CASSVTGTWTGEQYF.

This sequence joins TRBV5-1 and TRBJ1-2, with a possible D match to TRBD1 (5 bases). Trimming pared 0 bases from V and 6 bases from J, leaving 6 bases between. Germline CDR1 and CDR2: SGHRS and YFSETQ. The CDR3 contains 12 residues. The CDR3 here is CASSLAGDGYTF. The DNA for the CDR3 is TGCGCCAGCAGCTTGGCGGGGGATGGCTACACCTTC.

A few counts support this clone. The chain has TRBV23-1 and TRBJ1-5; TRBD1 aligns across 11 bases. TRBV23-1 is filed as an ORF, its function uncertain. The CDR3 covers 15 residues. V trimming: 0 bases; J trimming: 6 bases; junction bases outside the gene matches: 1. Here the CDR3 reads CASSQSGTGGQPQHF. The CDR3 DNA reads TGCGCCAGCAGTCAATCGGGGACAGGGGGTCAGCCCCAGCATTTT.

The rearrangement links TRBV28 to TRBJ2-7; the D is unclear. Germline V gives CDR1 MDHEN, CDR2 SYDVKM. V lost 6 bases, J lost 2 bases, and 8 bases lay in between. The CDR3 has 12 amino acids. CDR3 sequence: CASSATTYEQYF. The CDR3, as DNA: TGTGCCAGCAGCGCTACCACCTACGAGCAGTACTTC.

The J gene is TRBJ1-1, the V gene TRBV30; 7 bases are shared with TRBD1. Trimming took 3 bases from V and 7 from J; bases not matched to a gene: 14. The CDR3 is 15 residues long. Germline V gene data show CDR1 as GTSNPN and CDR2 as SVGIG (reference sequence). The chain's CDR3 is CAWRDRHLRDGEAFF. The CDR3 DNA sequence: TGTGCCTGGAGGGACAGGCACCTACGGGATGGTGAAGCTTTCTTT. The complete variable domain, with remaining parts taken from reference TRBV30 and TRBJ1-1, reads SQTIHQWPATLVQPVGSPLSLECTVEGTSNPNLYWYRQAAGRGLQLLFYSVGIGQISSEVPQNLSASRPQDRQFILSSKKLLLSDSGFYLCAWRDRHLRDGEAFFGQGTRLTVV.

V gene TRBV5-5 combines with J gene TRBJ1-5; 7 nucleotides match TRBD1. V shed 7 bases, J shed 2 bases, and the junction held 6 bases outside the gene matches. CDR3 size: 14 residues. Looked up from germline, CDR1 is SGHKS and CDR2 is YYEKEE (reference sequence). CDR3 DNA sequence: TGTGCCAGCCGACTAACAGGGGGCAATCAGCCCCAGCATTTT. Amino acid sequence: CASRLTGGNQPQHF.

V gene TRBV10-3 combines with J gene TRBJ1-1, with 12 nucleotides matching TRBD1. The CDR3 length is 15 residues. J gave up 3 bases and V 10 bases, and 9 bases lay outside the gene matches. Germline V gene sequence: CDR1 ENHRY, CDR2 SYGVKD. The CDR3 here is CATGTGGHGDTEAFF. CDR3 nucleotides: TGTGCCACCGGGACAGGGGGCCATGGTGACACTGAAGCTTTCTTT.

The genes are TRBV27 and TRBJ2-1, with 11 bases fitting TRBD2. Germline lookup yields CDR1 MNHEY and CDR2 SMNVEV (reference sequence). J was trimmed by 3 bases and V by 4 bases; bases with no gene match: 5. The CDR3 spans 16 residues. DNA of the CDR3: TGTGCCAGCAGTTCCACTAGCGGGGGTGACTACAATGAGCAGTTCTTC. Amino acid sequence: CASSSTSGGDYNEQFF.

The chain recombines TRBV3-1 (or the pseudogene TRBV3-2) with TRBJ1-4, with a tentative D call TRBD1 (6 bases). Germline V gives CDR1 LGHDT, CDR2 YNNKEL (reference sequence). Trimming took 2 bases from V and 6 from J, leaving 13 bases between them. This CDR3 spans 15 amino acids. The CDR3 DNA follows: TGTGCCAGCAGCCAACCATACAGGGATGATGAAAAACTGTTTTTT. Its protein is CASSQPYRDDEKLFF.

CDR3 sequence: CASRTMGQGFLGGYTF. DNA for the CDR3: TGTGCCAGCCGAACTATGGGACAGGGGTTCCTCGGCGGCTACACCTTC. The chain recombines TRBV5-4 with TRBJ1-2, with 10 bases fitting TRBD1. CDR3 length equals 16 residues. From germline, CDR1 is SGHNT and CDR2 YYREEE (reference sequence). The J segment lost 8 bases and the V segment lost 7 bases, leaving 17 bases of the junction unmatched.

The CDR3 protein is CASSLSPGSPLHF. The CDR3 DNA is TGTGCCAGCAGCTTATCACCGGGTTCACCCCTCCACTTT. The genes are TRBV11-3 and TRBJ1-6; D gene ambiguous. In germline, CDR1 is SGHNT, CDR2 YENEEA. Trimming pared 2 bases from V and 9 bases from J, leaving 8 bases between. The CDR3 has 13 residues.

This chain joins TRBV4-1 and TRBJ2-1, with 9 bases matching TRBD1. V lost 2 bases, J lost 7 bases, and 9 bases stayed unmatched. The CDR3 length is 16 residues. Germline V gene data show CDR1 as MGHRA and CDR2 as YSYEKL. The CDR3 DNA reads as TGCGCCAGCAGCCAACCCGACCGGGACAGGGAAAATGAGCAGTTCTTC. It codes for CASSQPDRDRENEQFF.

The J gene is TRBJ1-2, the V gene TRBV6-5; perhaps TRBD1 as D (6 bases). The germline gives CDR1 MNHEY, CDR2 SVGAGI. CDR3 length equals 13 residues. V was cut by 6 bases and J by 6 bases, with 14 bases left in between. CDR3 coding DNA: TGTGCCAGCAGCCCCAACAGGGATAATGGCTACACCTTC. Amino acids: CASSPNRDNGYTF.